The 10 T cell receptor beta chains presented below share a single source sample, sequenced in a study of T cells in Graves' hyperthyroidism and ophthalmopathy. Amplified TCR beta CDR3 regions derived from RNA transcripts. RT-PCR in the first round (using the HTBI primer set) targeted the TCR CDR3. TCRdb recomputed calls from the multiplex PCR reads with MiXCR, one row per CDR3 protein. The sample shows 700,000 or so distinct CDR3 sequences, approximately 15% of them seen only once. Sequenced: blood. These receptors were taken from a woman in her forties or fifties with Graves' ophthalmopathy.

The CDR3 is CASSQENSSPLHF. In DNA form, the CDR3 reads TGCGCCAGCAGCCAAGAAAACTCTTCACCCCTCCACTTT. The chain couples TRBV4-1 to TRBJ1-6, with D hard to call. The CDR3 spans 13 residues. Per the germline V gene, CDR1 is MGHRA and CDR2 is YSYEKL. The germline V and J ends were trimmed by 0 bases and 9 bases, with 6 bases remaining between them.

This clonotype was counted ten times or more. The genes are TRBV12-3 or TRBV12-4 and TRBJ2-1; 10 bases align to TRBD2. The CDR3 loop spans 18 amino acids. Trimming cost V 6 bases and J 0 bases; bases outside gene matches: 11. CDR3 sequence: CASRAGLAARSSYNEQFF. In DNA form, the CDR3 reads TGTGCCAGCAGAGCTGGACTAGCGGCGAGGAGCTCCTACAATGAGCAGTTCTTC.

In its sample, this clonotype was seen many times. The chain combines TRBV2 with TRBJ2-7; D uncertain. V shed 4 bases and J shed 2 bases, with 12 bases lying between them. Germline CDR1 and CDR2: SNHLY and FYNNEI. The CDR3 is 14 residues long. The CDR3 sequence is CASSAMQAAYEQYF. Written as DNA, the CDR3 is TGTGCCAGCAGTGCTATGCAGGCAGCCTACGAGCAGTACTTC.

The table lists this clonotype with many counts. This rearrangement joins TRBV30 to TRBJ1-6; tentatively, D is TRBD1 (6 bases). Germline V gene data show CDR1 as GTSNPN and CDR2 as SVGIG (reference sequence). The CDR3 has 13 residues. V was trimmed by 5 bases and J by 4 bases, leaving 9 bases between them. The CDR3 region is CAWGDRYNSPLHF. The CDR3 bases are TGTGCCTGGGGAGACAGGTATAATTCACCCCTCCACTTT.

The chain recombines TRBV7-9 with TRBJ1-2, with D perhaps TRBD1 (5 bases). V lost 4 bases, J lost 4 bases, and 19 bases lay in between. Germline CDR1 reads SEHNR; CDR2 reads FQNEAQ (reference sequence). This CDR3 contains 16 residues. The CDR3: CASSSRGGQGVYGYTF. CDR3 DNA sequence: TGTGCCAGCAGCTCGAGGGGTGGACAAGGAGTCTATGGCTACACCTTC.

This clonotype occurred many times. The chain is built from TRBV18 and TRBJ1-1; 8 positions agree with TRBD1. V lost 3 bases, J lost 1 base, and 1 base stayed unmatched. Germline CDR1 KGHSH, CDR2 LQKENI. The length of the CDR3 is 14 residues. The CDR3 reads CASSPGQENTEAFF. CDR3 coding DNA: TGTGCCAGCTCACCGGGACAGGAGAACACTGAAGCTTTCTTT.

This clonotype was detected many times. The rearrangement joins TRBV11-2 to TRBJ2-7, with TRBD1 matching over 7 bases. V shed 4 bases and J 3 bases; nucleotides not matched to a gene: 6. Germline assignment: CDR1 SGHAT and CDR2 FQNNGV. This CDR3 contains 14 residues. The CDR3, as DNA: TGTGCCAGCAGCTACAGGGGTCTCCTCTACGAGCAGTACTTC. It specifies CASSYRGLLYEQYF.

There are many counts of this clonotype. The chain uses TRBV4-2 and TRBJ1-6; TRBD1 matches at 9 bases. The CDR3 is made up of 14 amino acids. Germline values: CDR1 LGHNA, CDR2 YNFKEQ. V trimming: 3 bases; J trimming: 7 bases; junction bases outside the gene matches: 1. CDR3 nucleotide sequence: TGTGCCAGCAGCCAGGGACAGGGAAATTCACCCCTCCACTTT. Translating gives CASSQGQGNSPLHF.

This clonotype was picked up a small number of times. This chain uses TRBV6-2 or TRBV6-3 with TRBJ1-3; TRBD1 agrees at 7 bases. Germline V gene sequence: CDR1 MNHEY, CDR2 SVGEGT. V shed 2 bases, J shed 4 bases, and the junction held 2 bases outside the gene matches. The CDR3 has 14 amino acids. Here the CDR3 DNA reads TGTGCCAGCAGTTACAGGGACAGAGGAAACACCATATATTTT. Amino acids: CASSYRDRGNTIYF.

This chain links TRBV20-1 with TRBJ1-6; D may be TRBD1 (5 bases). Trimming shortened V by 3 bases and J by 0 bases, and 9 bases separated the two germline ends. CDR1 and CDR2 (germline): DFQATT, SNEGSKA (reference sequence). The CDR3 has 15 residues. The CDR3 bases are TGCAGTGCTAGGTTTGACAGCTCCTATAATTCACCCCTCCACTTT. This codes for CSARFDSSYNSPLHF.